The present entry profiles one T cell receptor (beta chain) with its context. Its antigen is undetermined. In germline, CDR1 is SNHLY, CDR2 FYNNEI. The CDR3 totals 12 residues. Trimming took 5 bases from V and 5 from J, leaving 9 bases between them. This sample is drawn from a study of T cell responses to AZD1222 COVID-19 vaccine. The study, taken as a whole, reports: Spike was spanned by vaccine-associated CD4 TCRs, which were dominant at 160-218 and 743-854.

TCRdb keeps only in-frame clones here, not all; method: immunoSEQ multiplex PCR. This table has approximately 180,000 clones, approximately 94% appearing once. The rearrangement uses TRBV2 and TRBJ1-1, with D unresolved. The sequence was obtained from an adult in good health. The source material was peripheral blood, sampled on day 0 of AZD1222 vaccination. In DNA, the CDR3 is TGTGCCAGCAGTACGGTGGGGACTGAAGCTTTCTTT. Amino acids: CASSTVGTEAFF.